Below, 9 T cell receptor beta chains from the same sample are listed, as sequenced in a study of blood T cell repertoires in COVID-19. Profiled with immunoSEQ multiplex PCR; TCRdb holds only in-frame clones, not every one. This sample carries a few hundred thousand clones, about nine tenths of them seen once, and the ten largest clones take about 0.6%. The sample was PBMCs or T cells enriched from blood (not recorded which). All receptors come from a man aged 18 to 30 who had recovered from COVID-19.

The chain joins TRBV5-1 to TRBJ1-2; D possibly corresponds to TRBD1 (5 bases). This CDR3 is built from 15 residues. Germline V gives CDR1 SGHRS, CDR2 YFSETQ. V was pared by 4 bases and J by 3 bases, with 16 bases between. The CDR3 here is CASSPHQGADYGYTF. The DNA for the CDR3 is TGCGCCAGCAGCCCCCATCAAGGGGCGGACTATGGCTACACCTTC.

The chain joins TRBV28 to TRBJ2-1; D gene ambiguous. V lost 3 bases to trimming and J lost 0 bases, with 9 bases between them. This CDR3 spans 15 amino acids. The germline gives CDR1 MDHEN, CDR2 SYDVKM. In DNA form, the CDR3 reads TGTGCCAGCAGTTTGGAGCAACTCTCCTACAATGAGCAGTTCTTC. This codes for CASSLEQLSYNEQFF.

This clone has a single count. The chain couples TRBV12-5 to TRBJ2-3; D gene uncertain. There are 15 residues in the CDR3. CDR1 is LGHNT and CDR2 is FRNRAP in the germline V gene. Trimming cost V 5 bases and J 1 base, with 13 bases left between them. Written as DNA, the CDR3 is TGTGCTAGTGGTCCCGGTACCCCGGGCACAGATACGCAGTATTTT. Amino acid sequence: CASGPGTPGTDTQYF. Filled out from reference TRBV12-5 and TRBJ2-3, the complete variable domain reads DARVTQTPRHKVTEMGQEVTMRCQPILGHNTVFWYRQTMMQGLELLAYFRNRAPLDDSGMPKDRFSAEMPDATLATLKIQPSEPRDSAVYFCASGPGTPGTDTQYFGPGTRLTVL.

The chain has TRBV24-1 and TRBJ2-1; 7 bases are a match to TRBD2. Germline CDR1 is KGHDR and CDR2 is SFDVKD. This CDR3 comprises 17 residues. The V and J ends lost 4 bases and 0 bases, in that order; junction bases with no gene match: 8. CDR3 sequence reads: CATSDPTSWSSYNEQFF. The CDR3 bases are TGTGCCACCAGTGACCCGACTAGCTGGAGCTCCTACAATGAGCAGTTCTTC.

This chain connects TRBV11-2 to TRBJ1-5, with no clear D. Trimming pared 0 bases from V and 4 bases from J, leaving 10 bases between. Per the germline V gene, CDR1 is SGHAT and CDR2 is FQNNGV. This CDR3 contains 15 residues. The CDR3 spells CASSLDLSVNQPQHF. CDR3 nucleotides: TGTGCCAGCAGCTTAGATCTTTCTGTAAATCAGCCCCAGCATTTT.

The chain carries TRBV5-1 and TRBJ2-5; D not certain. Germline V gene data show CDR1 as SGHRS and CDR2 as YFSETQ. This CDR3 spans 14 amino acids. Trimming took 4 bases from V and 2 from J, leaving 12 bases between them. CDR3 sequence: CASSPLLRQETQYF. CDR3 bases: TGCGCCAGCAGCCCGCTGTTGCGGCAAGAGACCCAGTACTTC.

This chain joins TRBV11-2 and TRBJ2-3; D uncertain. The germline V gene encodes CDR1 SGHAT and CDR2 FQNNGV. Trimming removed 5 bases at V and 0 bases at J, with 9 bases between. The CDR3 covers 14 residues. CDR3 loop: CASSPRASTDTQYF. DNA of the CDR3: TGTGCCAGCAGCCCACGAGCTAGCACAGATACGCAGTATTTT.

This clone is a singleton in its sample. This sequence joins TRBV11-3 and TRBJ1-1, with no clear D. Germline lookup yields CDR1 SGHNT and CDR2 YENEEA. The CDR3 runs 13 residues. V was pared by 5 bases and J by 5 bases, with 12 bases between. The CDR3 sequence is CASSPRPGTEAFF. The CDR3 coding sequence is TGTGCCAGCAGCCCCCGACCGGGTACTGAAGCTTTCTTT.

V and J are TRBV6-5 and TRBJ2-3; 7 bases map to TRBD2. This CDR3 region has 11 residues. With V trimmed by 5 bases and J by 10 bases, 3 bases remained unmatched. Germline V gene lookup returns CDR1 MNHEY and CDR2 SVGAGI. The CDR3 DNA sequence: TGTGCCAGCAGTCAGGGAGGGTCGCAGTATTTT. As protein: CASSQGGSQYF.